These 3 T cell receptor beta chains share one sample of origin, sequenced in a study of cytomegalovirus exposure and HLA in healthy donors. PCR was performed using 60 Vbeta and 13 Jbeta primers. Clones were sequenced by immunoSEQ multiplex PCR, and TCRdb holds only the in-frame ones, with some missing. The top ten clones hold around 6.1% of a sample with roughly 150,000 clones, over 75% of them seen once. The sample consisted of PBMCs. Receptors originate from a man aged 25 to 40 in good health and CMV-seropositive.

This clone has only a few counts. The V gene is TRBV7-2, the J gene TRBJ1-1; 10 bases line up with TRBD1. Germline assignment: CDR1 SGHTA and CDR2 FQGNSA. The CDR3 length is 16 residues. The V segment lost 5 bases and the J segment 5 bases; nucleotides outside the gene matches: 11. CDR3 region: CASSARDRGFKTEAFF. CDR3 DNA: TGTGCCAGCAGCGCCCGGGACAGGGGCTTTAAGACTGAAGCTTTCTTT. Supplemented by reference TRBV7-2 and TRBJ1-1, the full variable domain reads GAGVSQSPSNKVTEKGKDVELRCDPISGHTALYWYRQSLGQGLEFLIYFQGNSAPDKSGLPSDRFSAERTGGSVSTLTIQRTQQEDSAVYLCASSARDRGFKTEAFFGQGTRLTVV.

This sequence joins TRBV18 and TRBJ2-7, with D possibly matching TRBD1 (6 bases). V was trimmed by 3 bases and J by 1 base, leaving 10 bases between them. This CDR3 is built from 14 residues. Germline CDR1 and CDR2: KGHSH and LQKENI. CDR3 amino acids: CASSPGQGSYEQYF. DNA of the CDR3: TGTGCCAGCTCACCGGGACAAGGGTCCTACGAGCAGTACTTC.

A few counts support this clone. The V gene is TRBV6-5, the J gene TRBJ2-1; 8 bases map to TRBD1. CDR1 and CDR2 from the germline V gene are MNHEY and SVGAGI. The CDR3 covers 14 residues. V lost 1 base and J lost 7; bases outside the gene matches: 3. CDR3 loop: CASSYLGQGNEQFF. DNA for the CDR3: TGTGCCAGCAGTTACTTAGGACAGGGAAATGAGCAGTTCTTC.